This T cell receptor (beta chain) was recorded in a study of T cells in Graves' hyperthyroidism and ophthalmopathy. Study-wide results and caveats: Stable hyperthyroidism was separated from ophthalmopathy by a model based on 13 V-J features. Blood also held most thyroid clonotypes expanded beyond 0.001.

Comments on this clonotype: What it binds is not known. The junction does not match germline at one end; this may be a read error.

The CDR3 runs to 16 residues. The germline CDR1 and CDR2 sequences are SEHNR and FQNEAQ (reference sequence). It was RNA transcripts that yielded the amplified TCR beta CDR3 regions. An initial round of RT-PCR targeting the TCR CDR3 relied on the HTBI primer set. TCRdb reprocessed the multiplex PCR reads with MiXCR, giving one entry per CDR3 protein. Of just over 550,000 distinct CDR3 sequences listed, roughly 50% are singletons. The sample comprised peripheral blood or thyroid tissue (not recorded which). The clonotype comes from a young woman with Graves' hyperthyroidism. The J gene is TRBJ2-7, the V gene TRBV7-9; D may be TRBD1 (5 bases). As DNA, the CDR3 is TGTGCCAGCAGTTTAGATGGGCAGGGCCACTCCTACGAGCAGTACTTC. Translation: CASSLDGQGHSYEQYF. The variable domain in full, with the rest retrieved from reference TRBV7-9 and TRBJ2-7, is DTGVSQNPRHKITKRGQNVTFRCDPISEHNRLYWYRQTLGQGPEFLTYFQNEAQLEKSRLLSDRFSAERPKGSFSTLEIQRTEQGDSAMYLCASSLDGQGHSYEQYFGPGTRLTVT.